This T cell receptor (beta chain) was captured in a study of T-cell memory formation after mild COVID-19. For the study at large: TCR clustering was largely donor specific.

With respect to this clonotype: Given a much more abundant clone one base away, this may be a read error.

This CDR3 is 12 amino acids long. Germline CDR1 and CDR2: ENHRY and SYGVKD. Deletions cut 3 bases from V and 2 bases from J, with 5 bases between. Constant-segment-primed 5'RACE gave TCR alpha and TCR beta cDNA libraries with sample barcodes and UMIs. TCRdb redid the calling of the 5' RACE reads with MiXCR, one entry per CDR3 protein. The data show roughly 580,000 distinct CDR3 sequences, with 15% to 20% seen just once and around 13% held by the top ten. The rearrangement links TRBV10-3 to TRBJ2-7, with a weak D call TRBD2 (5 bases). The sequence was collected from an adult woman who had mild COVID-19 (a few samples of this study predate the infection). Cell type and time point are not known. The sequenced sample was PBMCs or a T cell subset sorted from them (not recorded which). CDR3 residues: CAISDGAYEQYF. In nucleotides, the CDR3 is TGTGCCATCAGTGACGGGGCCTACGAGCAGTACTTC.